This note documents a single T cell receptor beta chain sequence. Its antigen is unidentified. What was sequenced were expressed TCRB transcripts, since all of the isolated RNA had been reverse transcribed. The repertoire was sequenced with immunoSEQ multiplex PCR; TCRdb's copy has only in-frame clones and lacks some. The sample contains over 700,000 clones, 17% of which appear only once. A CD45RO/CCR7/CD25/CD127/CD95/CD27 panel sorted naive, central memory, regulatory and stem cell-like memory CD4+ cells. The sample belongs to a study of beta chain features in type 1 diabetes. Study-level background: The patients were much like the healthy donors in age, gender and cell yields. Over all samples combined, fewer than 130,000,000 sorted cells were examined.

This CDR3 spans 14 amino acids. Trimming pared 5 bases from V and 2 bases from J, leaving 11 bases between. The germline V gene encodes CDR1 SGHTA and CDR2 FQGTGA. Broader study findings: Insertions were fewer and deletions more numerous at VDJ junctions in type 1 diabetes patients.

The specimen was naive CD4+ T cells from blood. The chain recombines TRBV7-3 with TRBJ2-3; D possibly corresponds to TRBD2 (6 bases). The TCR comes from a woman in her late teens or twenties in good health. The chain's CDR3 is CASSRSGLTDTQYF. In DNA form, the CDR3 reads TGTGCCAGCAGCCGTTCGGGACTCACAGATACGCAGTATTTT. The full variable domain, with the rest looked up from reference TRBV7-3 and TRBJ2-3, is GAGVSQTPSNKVTEKGKYVELRCDPISGHTALYWYRQSLGQGPEFLIYFQGTGAADDSGLPNDRFFAVRPEGSVSTLKIQRTERGDSAVYLCASSRSGLTDTQYFGPGTRLTVL.